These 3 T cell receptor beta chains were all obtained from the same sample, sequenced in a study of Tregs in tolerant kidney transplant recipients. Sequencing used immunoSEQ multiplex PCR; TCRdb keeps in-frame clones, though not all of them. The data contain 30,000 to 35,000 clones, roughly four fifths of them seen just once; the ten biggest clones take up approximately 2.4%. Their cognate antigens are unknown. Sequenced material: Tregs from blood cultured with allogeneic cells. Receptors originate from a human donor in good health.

CDR3: CASSLSGGYLQETQYF. The CDR3 DNA follows: TGTGCCAGCAGTTTGAGCGGGGGGTACCTCCAAGAGACCCAGTACTTC. The chain combines TRBV27 with TRBJ2-5, with TRBD2 matching over 9 bases. The V gene's germline CDR1 is MNHEY and CDR2 SMNVEV (reference sequence). The CDR3 length is 16 residues. V was pared by 3 bases and J by 1 base, with 6 bases of the junction left unmatched.

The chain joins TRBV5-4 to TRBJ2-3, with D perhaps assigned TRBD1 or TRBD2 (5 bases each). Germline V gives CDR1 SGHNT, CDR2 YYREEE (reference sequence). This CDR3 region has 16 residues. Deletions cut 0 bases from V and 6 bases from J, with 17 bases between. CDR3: CASSLAGAARMDTQYF. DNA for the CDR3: TGTGCCAGCAGCTTGGCCGGGGCAGCCAGGATGGATACGCAGTATTTT.

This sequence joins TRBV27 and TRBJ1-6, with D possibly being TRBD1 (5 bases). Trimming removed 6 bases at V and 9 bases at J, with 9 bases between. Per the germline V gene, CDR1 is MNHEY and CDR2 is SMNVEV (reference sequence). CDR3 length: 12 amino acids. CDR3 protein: CASSTGVSPLHF. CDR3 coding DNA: TGTGCCAGCAGCACGGGGGTTTCACCCCTCCACTTT.